Listed below are T cell receptor beta chains from one sample, sequenced in a study of shared clonotypes between healthy human individuals. Sequencing used immunoSEQ multiplex PCR; TCRdb keeps in-frame clones, though not all of them. Altogether 2.3 million or so clones are present, 85% to 95% being singletons, with the ten largest covering 0.39%. The material sequenced was naive CD4+ T cells from PBMCs. The receptors were sampled from a man between 18 and 29 years old in good health. Some clones in this sample may be carry-over from other donors' samples. Each CDR3 is given without its conserved first and last residue.

V gene,J gene,CDR3 protein
TRBV7-6,TRBJ2-2,ASSQSGWRYNTGELF
TRBV19,TRBJ2-1,ASSIDQYHSSYNEQF
TRBV18,TRBJ2-1,ASSPSDGYNEQF
TRBV30,TRBJ1-2,AWSAQTGRVGGYT
TRBV7-2,TRBJ2-7,ASSWGTGVEQY
TRBV6-5,TRBJ1-5,ASSDRVGQPQH
TRBV6-1,TRBJ1-1,ASTPGSGNTEAF
TRBV5-1,TRBJ2-3,ASSLDPAVDTQY
TRBV29-1,TRBJ1-1,SVGPYLGGMNTEAF
TRBV7-6,TRBJ2-7,ASSPLAGQGSPY
TRBV19,TRBJ1-1,ASSFSMNTEAF
TRBV5-1,TRBJ1-2,ASSFREGQDSYNYGYT
TRBV2,TRBJ2-3,ASSREGTDTQY
TRBV29-1,TRBJ2-1,SVEGLTGRQQF
TRBV7-2,TRBJ2-5,ASGQGSQETQY
TRBV6-5,TRBJ2-7,ASSLRLAGLYEQY
TRBV7-6,TRBJ1-2,ASSPVRWGTGYT
TRBV7-2,TRBJ2-2,ASSPRLAGAETGELF
TRBV7-9,TRBJ1-1,ASSLGQREAF
TRBV7-2,TRBJ2-2,ASSPRTGNTGELF
TRBV6-1,TRBJ2-5,ANRPGPQETQY
TRBV29-1,TRBJ1-2,SVEDRTGSYGYT
TRBV18,TRBJ2-7,ASSPTSYEQY
TRBV5-1,TRBJ2-7,ASSLATGSYEQY
TRBV6-1,TRBJ2-2,ASRAGAFSGELF
TRBV15,TRBJ2-6,ATSREIRASGANVLT
TRBV4-2,TRBJ2-1,ASSQEIRAGRNEQF
TRBV28,TRBJ1-1,ASRNSPNTEAF
TRBV5-6,TRBJ2-7,ASSLAPGTDYEQY
TRBV7-2,TRBJ2-7,ASSHPIRGGQEQY
TRBV6-6,TRBJ1-2,ASINKRGAPEGYT
TRBV2,TRBJ1-1,ASSQGVNTEAF
TRBV5-4,TRBJ2-3,ASSLDLSGRDTQY